This TCR beta chain was captured in a study of post-analysis software for immune sequencing data. Study-level results: Comparison with controls showed significantly lower normalized Chao1 diversity in multiple sclerosis patients.

Built from TCR beta cDNA, the libraries had unique molecular identifiers in them. It was from approximately 0.91 to 9.4 million T cells that 500,000 or so cDNA molecules came. One entry per CDR3 protein results from TCRdb running MiXCR on the PCR reads. The data show about 770,000 distinct CDR3 sequences, more than 45% seen once. In its sample, this clonotype was seen a few times. The antigen remains undetermined. This clonotype was sampled from a girl between 5 and 17 years old with multiple sclerosis. The sample consisted of blood.

The CDR3 coding sequence is TGTGCCAGCAGTTTATGGGCTAGCGGGGTCACAGATACGCAGTATTTT. Translation: CASSLWASGVTDTQYF. The J gene is TRBJ2-3, the V gene TRBV28, with TRBD2 identical over 9 bases. The junction had 3 bases not matched to a gene; V was cut back by 0 bases and J by 2 bases. Germline CDR1 is MDHEN and CDR2 is SYDVKM. The CDR3 has 16 residues.